The clone carrying this T cell receptor beta chain was counted a single time. This entry comes from a study of CD8+ T cells in alopecia areata. After removal of 7 bases from V and 4 bases from J, the junction contained 2 bases not matched to a gene. The CDR3 is 13 residues long. CDR1 and CDR2 (germline): MNHEY, SMNVEV (reference sequence). Alopecia areata patients provided lesional scalp punch biopsies and peripheral blood, both collected for the study. CD4+ and CD8+ T cells were sorted from PBMCs stained for CD3, CD4 and CD8. RNA extraction was followed by reverse transcription into cDNA, which acted as the sequencing template. The method was immunoSEQ multiplex PCR; TCRdb's version includes in-frame clones alone and lacks a portion of them. The sample includes 70,000 to 95,000 clones, around 54% of them seen just once.

The clonotype comes from a human donor with alopecia areata. Sequenced input: NKG2D-high CD8+ T cells sorted from blood. The chain couples TRBV27 to TRBJ1-1, with TRBD1 matching over 11 bases. CDR3 sequence (DNA): TGTGCCAGCACCGGGACAGGGGGCACTGAAGCTTTCTTT. Its translation: CASTGTGGTEAFF.